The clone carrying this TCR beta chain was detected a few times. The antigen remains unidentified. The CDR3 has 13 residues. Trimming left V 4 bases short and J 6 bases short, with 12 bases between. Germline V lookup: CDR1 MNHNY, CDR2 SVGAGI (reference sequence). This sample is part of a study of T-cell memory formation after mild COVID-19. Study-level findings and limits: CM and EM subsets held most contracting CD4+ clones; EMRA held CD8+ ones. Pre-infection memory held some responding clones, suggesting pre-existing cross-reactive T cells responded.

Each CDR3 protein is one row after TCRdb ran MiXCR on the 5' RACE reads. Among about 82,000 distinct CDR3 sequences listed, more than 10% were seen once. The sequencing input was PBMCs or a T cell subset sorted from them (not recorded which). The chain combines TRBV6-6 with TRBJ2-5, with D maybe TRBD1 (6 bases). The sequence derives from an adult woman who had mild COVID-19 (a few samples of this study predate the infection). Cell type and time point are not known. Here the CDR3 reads CASSFTGLKTQYF. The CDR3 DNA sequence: TGTGCCAGCAGTTTCACAGGGTTAAAGACCCAGTACTTC.